This is a list of T cell receptor beta chains from one sample in a study of blood T cell repertoires in COVID-19. Method: immunoSEQ multiplex PCR; TCRdb's copy keeps in-frame clones and lacks some. The sample carries 300,000 or so clones, roughly 91% recorded once. Sequenced input: peripheral blood. Receptors were obtained from a man aged 50 or older with active or convalescent COVID-19. The CDR3 runs from the conserved cysteine through the conserved F or W. Fields, in order: CDR3 protein, CDR3 DNA, J gene, D gene, clone size, V gene. D genes are given only for firm matches. Rows may omit the clone size; those that give it use once, few, many or a size class.

CDR3 protein: CASSLQGGGTEAFF
CDR3 DNA: TGTGCCAGCAGCTTACAGGGGGGCGGCACTGAAGCTTTCTTT
J gene: TRBJ1-1
D gene: TRBD1
clone size: -
V gene: TRBV5-6

CDR3 protein: CATSGREVNQPQHF
CDR3 DNA: TGTGCCACCAGTGGCAGGGAGGTCAATCAGCCCCAGCATTTT
J gene: TRBJ1-5
D gene: -
clone size: -
V gene: TRBV24-1

CDR3 protein: CASSLIRGEKLFF
CDR3 DNA: TGCGCCAGCAGCCTTATCAGGGGGGAAAAACTGTTTTTT
J gene: TRBJ1-4
D gene: TRBD1
clone size: -
V gene: TRBV4-1

CDR3 protein: CASSLEGQWNEKLFF
CDR3 DNA: TGCGCCAGCAGCTTGGAGGGACAGTGGAATGAAAAACTGTTTTTT
J gene: TRBJ1-4
D gene: TRBD1
clone size: -
V gene: TRBV5-1

CDR3 protein: CASSLDQRSGTGKETQYF
CDR3 DNA: TGTGCCAGCAGCCTAGACCAGAGATCCGGGACAGGGAAAGAGACCCAGTACTTC
J gene: TRBJ2-5
D gene: TRBD1
clone size: -
V gene: TRBV3-1/TRBV3-2

CDR3 protein: CASSPDRGSGNTIYF
CDR3 DNA: TGTGCCAGCAGCCCTGACAGGGGATCGGGAAACACCATATATTTT
J gene: TRBJ1-3
D gene: TRBD1
clone size: once
V gene: TRBV7-3

CDR3 protein: CARWRGRAENEQFF
CDR3 DNA: TGTGCCAGGTGGCGCGGGAGGGCTGAAAATGAGCAGTTCTTC
J gene: TRBJ2-1
D gene: TRBD2
clone size: -
V gene: TRBV19

CDR3 protein: CASSLGALSALFF
CDR3 DNA: TGTGCCAGCAGTTTGGGGGCATTATCGGCACTGTTTTTT
J gene: TRBJ1-4
D gene: -
clone size: -
V gene: TRBV28

CDR3 protein: CASSELREGSPLHF
CDR3 DNA: TGTGCCAGCAGTGAATTGAGAGAGGGTTCACCCCTCCACTTT
J gene: TRBJ1-6
D gene: -
clone size: -
V gene: TRBV25-1

CDR3 protein: CASSGDRDYNEQFF
CDR3 DNA: TGTGCCAGCAGTGGGGACAGGGACTACAATGAGCAGTTCTTC
J gene: TRBJ2-1
D gene: TRBD1
clone size: -
V gene: TRBV9

CDR3 protein: CASSDQGGDFF
CDR3 DNA: TGTGCCAGCAGCGATCAGGGAGGCGATTTCTTT
J gene: TRBJ1-1
D gene: -
clone size: -
V gene: TRBV5-6

CDR3 protein: CASSWTVNTDTQYF
CDR3 DNA: TGTGCCAGCAGCTGGACAGTGAACACAGATACGCAGTATTTT
J gene: TRBJ2-3
D gene: -
clone size: -
V gene: TRBV5-8

CDR3 protein: CASSQFGGTEETQYF
CDR3 DNA: TGTGCCAGCAGCCAATTCGGCGGGACAGAAGAGACCCAGTACTTC
J gene: TRBJ2-5
D gene: -
clone size: once
V gene: TRBV3-1/TRBV3-2

CDR3 protein: CASSPPGHSTYEQYF
CDR3 DNA: TGTGCCAGCAGTCCACCGGGACACTCAACCTACGAGCAGTACTTC
J gene: TRBJ2-7
D gene: -
clone size: -
V gene: TRBV28